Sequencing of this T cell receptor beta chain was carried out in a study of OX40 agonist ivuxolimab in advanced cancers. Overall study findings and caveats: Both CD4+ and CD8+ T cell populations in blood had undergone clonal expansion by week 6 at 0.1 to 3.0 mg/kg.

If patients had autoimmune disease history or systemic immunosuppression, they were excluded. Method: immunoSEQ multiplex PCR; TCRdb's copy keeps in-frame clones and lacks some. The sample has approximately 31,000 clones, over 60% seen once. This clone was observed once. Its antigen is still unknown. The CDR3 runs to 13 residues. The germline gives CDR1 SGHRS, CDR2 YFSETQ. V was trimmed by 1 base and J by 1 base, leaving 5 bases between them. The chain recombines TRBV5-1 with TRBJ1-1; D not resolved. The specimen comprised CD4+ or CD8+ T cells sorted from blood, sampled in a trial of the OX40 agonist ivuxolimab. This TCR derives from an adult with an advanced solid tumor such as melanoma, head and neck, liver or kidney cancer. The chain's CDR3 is CASSLWGNTEAFF. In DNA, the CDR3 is TGCGCCAGCAGCTTGTGGGGGAACACTGAAGCTTTCTTT.